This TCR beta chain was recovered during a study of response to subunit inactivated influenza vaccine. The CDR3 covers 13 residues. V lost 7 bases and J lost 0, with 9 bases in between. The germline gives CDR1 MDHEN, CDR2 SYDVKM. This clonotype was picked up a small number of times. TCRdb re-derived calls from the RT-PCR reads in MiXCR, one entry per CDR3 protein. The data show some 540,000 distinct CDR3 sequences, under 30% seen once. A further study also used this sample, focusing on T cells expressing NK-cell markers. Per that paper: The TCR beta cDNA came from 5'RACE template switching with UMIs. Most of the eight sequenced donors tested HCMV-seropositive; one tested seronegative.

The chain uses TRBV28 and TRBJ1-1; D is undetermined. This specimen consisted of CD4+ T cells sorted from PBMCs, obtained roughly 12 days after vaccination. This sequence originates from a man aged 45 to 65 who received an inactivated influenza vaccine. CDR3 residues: CASNNMMNTEAFF. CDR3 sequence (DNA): TGTGCCAGCAATAACATGATGAACACTGAAGCTTTCTTT.